The TCR beta chain under discussion was sequenced for a study of shared clonotypes between healthy human individuals. As for this clone: The sample carries other DNA sequences with the same CDR3.

In germline, CDR1 is SGHTA, CDR2 FQGNSA. J lost 5 bases, V lost 4 bases, and 3 bases had no gene match. The CDR3 runs 16 residues. Source study methods: ImmunoSEQ output lacked quality scores and full-length reads, limiting matched filtering. Clones were read by immunoSEQ multiplex PCR, and TCRdb kept only the in-frame ones, dropping some. V and J calls and clone size come straight from that table; D and trimming were deduced from the DNA. The profile shows 600,000 to 750,000 clones, roughly 87% of them singletons. The TCR originated in a man younger than 35 in good health. Some clones in this sample may be carry-over from other donors' samples. The rearrangement uses TRBV7-2 and TRBJ2-2; TRBD2 aligns across 14 bases. The sequencing input was memory CD8+ T cells from PBMCs. Subset denoted: CD45RO+ cells pooled with CCR7-negative TemRA cells. The CDR3 here is CASSSRTSGRTGELFF. Written as DNA, the CDR3 is TGTGCCAGCAGCTCCAGGACTAGCGGGAGGACCGGGGAGCTGTTTTTT.